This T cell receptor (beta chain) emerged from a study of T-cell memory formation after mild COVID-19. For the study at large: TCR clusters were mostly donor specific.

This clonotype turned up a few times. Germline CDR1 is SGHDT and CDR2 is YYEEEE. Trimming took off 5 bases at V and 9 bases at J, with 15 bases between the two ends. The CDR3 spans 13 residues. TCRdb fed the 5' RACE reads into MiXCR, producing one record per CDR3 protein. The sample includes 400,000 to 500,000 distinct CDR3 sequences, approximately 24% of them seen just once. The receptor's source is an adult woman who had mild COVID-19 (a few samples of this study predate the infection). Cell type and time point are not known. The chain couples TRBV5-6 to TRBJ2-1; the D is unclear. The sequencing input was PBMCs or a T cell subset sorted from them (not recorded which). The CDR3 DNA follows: TGTGCCAGCAGTTCTGATGTGGTCGGTGAGCAGTTCTTC. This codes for CASSSDVVGEQFF.